The T cell receptor beta chain described here comes from a study of shared clonotypes between healthy human individuals. Genomic DNA per cell subset filled all wells of several immunoSEQ plates. Repertoires were generated with immunoSEQ multiplex PCR, while TCRdb's copy carries only in-frame clones and drops some. Here the sample spans approximately 500,000 clones, 79% being singletons. V was shortened by 2 bases and J by 12 bases, with 14 bases between the two germline ends. This CDR3 is built from 13 residues. Germline V gene data show CDR1 as WNHNN and CDR2 as SYGVQD (reference sequence). Genomic DNA of unsorted samples came from around 90 million PBMCs.

This clonotype originated in a woman aged 40 to 55 in good health. Some clones in this sample may be carry-over from other donors' samples. The genes are TRBV10-1 and TRBJ2-1; possible D gene TRBD2, 6 bases. The sequenced material came from PBMCs. The CDR3 region is CASSENSGRGQFF. The CDR3 DNA reads TGCGCCAGCAGTGAGAATAGCGGCAGAGGGCAGTTCTTC.